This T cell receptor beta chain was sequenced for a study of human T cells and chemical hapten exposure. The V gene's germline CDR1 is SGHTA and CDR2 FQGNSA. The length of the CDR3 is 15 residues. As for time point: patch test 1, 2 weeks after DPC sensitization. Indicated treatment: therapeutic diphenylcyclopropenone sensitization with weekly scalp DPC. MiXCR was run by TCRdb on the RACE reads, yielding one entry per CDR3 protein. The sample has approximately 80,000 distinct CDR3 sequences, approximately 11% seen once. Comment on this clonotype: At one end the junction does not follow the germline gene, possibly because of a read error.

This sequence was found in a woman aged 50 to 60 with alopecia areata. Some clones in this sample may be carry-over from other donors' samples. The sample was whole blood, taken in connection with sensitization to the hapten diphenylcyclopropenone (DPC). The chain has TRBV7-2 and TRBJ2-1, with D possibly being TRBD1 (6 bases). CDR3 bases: TGTGCCAGCAGTTTAGACAGGTCGCCCTACAATGAGCAGTTCTTC. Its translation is CASSLDRSPYNEQFF. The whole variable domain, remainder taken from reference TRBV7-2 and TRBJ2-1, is GAGVSQSPSNKVTEKGKDVELRCDPISGHTALYWYRQSLGQGLEFLIYFQGNSAPDKSGLPSDRFSAERTGGSVSTLTIQRTQQEDSAVYLCASSLDRSPYNEQFFGPGTRLTVL.